A selection of T cell receptor beta chains follows, all from one sample in a study of shared clonotypes between healthy human individuals. Produced via immunoSEQ multiplex PCR; TCRdb's table is partial and in-frame only. The table shows 500,000 to 700,000 clones, with approximately 95% occurring only once. Source material: naive CD8+ T cells sorted from blood. The receptors come from a woman aged 25 to 39 in good health. CDR3s leave out the opening cysteine and the closing phenylalanine or tryptophan. The D gene is left open where the match is weak.

12 | TRBJ2-7 | TRBV6-5 | TRBD2 | ASSLAGGQYEQY
10 | . | TRBV13 | . | ASSLGEDEQY
12 | TRBJ2-7 | TRBV28 | TRBD2 | ASSLSGSRYEQY
13 | TRBJ2-7 | TRBV27 | . | ASRLNRDTPHEQY
12 | TRBJ2-2 | TRBV28 | . | ASSFRGYTGELF
13 | TRBJ2-3 | TRBV5-6 | TRBD2 | ASSSSGIYTDTQY
13 | TRBJ2-1 | TRBV7-8 | . | ASSLSPAVGNEQF
12 | TRBJ2-7 | TRBV4-1 | . | ASSPRQASYEQY
12 | TRBJ2-7 | TRBV9 | TRBD2 | ASSDGDYTYEQY
10 | TRBJ2-7 | TRBV5-1 | . | ASSLESYEQY
12 | TRBJ1-5 | TRBV5-6 | . | ASRGWGSNQPQH
14 | TRBJ1-3 | TRBV4-1 | TRBD1 | ASSVRQGASGNTIY
12 | TRBJ2-2 | TRBV7-6 | TRBD2 | ASSLLREHGELF
13 | TRBJ1-1 | TRBV11-2 | TRBD1 | ASSLAGTGYTEAF
10 | TRBJ2-1 | TRBV28 | . | ASTLGNNEQF
14 | TRBJ2-7 | TRBV27 | TRBD2 | ASSLSPGLAAYEQY
11 | TRBJ2-7 | TRBV9 | . | ASSGPRTAEQY
12 | TRBJ2-7 | TRBV27 | . | ASSPGQSSYEQY
13 | TRBJ2-7 | TRBV5-1 | TRBD2 | ASSLVEREDYEQY
14 | TRBJ2-7 | TRBV5-1 | . | ASSLAIQGRDYEQY
10 | TRBJ2-1 | TRBV29-1 | . | SVIYSYNEQF
11 | TRBJ1-4 | TRBV5-6 | . | ASSLQGGEKLF
12 | TRBJ2-5 | TRBV27 | . | ASSLLFGQETQY
13 | TRBJ2-5 | TRBV19 | . | ASSIALLGQETQY
11 | TRBJ2-1 | TRBV7-9 | . | ASSPAPSHEQF
11 | . | TRBV29-1 | . | SVGPDTQYEQY